This TCR beta chain derives from a study of T cells in localized non-small cell lung cancer. Study outcomes and limitations: Paired adjacent lung recovered a median approximately 57 of the top 100 tumor clones. Highest T cell clonality was seen in uninvolved adjacent lung, surpassing that measured in tumor. Higher blood T cell density went with longer overall survival.

A note on this clone: Its antigen is not known.

V lost 3 bases, J lost 5 bases, and 13 bases lay in between. Per germline, CDR1 SGHTA and CDR2 FQGNSA. There are 14 residues in the CDR3. Only in-frame clones appear in the TCRdb table, and some are missing; sequencing was by immunoSEQ multiplex PCR. The sample lists some 30,000 clones, about nine tenths seen once, with around 17% in the top ten. The chain employs TRBV7-2 and TRBJ1-2; D perhaps matches TRBD1 (6 bases). The clonotype originates from a man between 40 and 70 years old with stage III lung adenocarcinoma. This specimen was peripheral blood mononuclear cells, taken before any cancer treatment. CDR3 sequence (DNA): TGTGCCAGCAGCTTTGAAGGGACAAGTTATGGCTACACCTTC. This codes for CASSFEGTSYGYTF.